Included here is one T cell receptor beta chain sequence, with context. Its antigen remains unidentified. Sequencing used immunoSEQ multiplex PCR; TCRdb keeps in-frame clones, though not all of them. In the table there are about 16,000 clones, more than 70% of which are singletons. These data belong to a study of neoadjuvant nivolumab and ipilimumab in lung cancer. The study, taken as a whole, reports: TCR clonality did not significantly correlate with pathologic tumor regression.

This clonotype was sampled from an adult with non-small cell lung cancer. The material sequenced was tumor tissue, taken after neoadjuvant nivolumab, alone or with ipilimumab, at or shortly before surgery.

CDR3 loop: CATSRDRVVSPLHF. CDR3 nucleotide sequence: TGTGCCACCAGCAGAGACAGAGTAGTATCACCCCTCCACTTT. The chain employs TRBV15 and TRBJ1-6; unclear D gene. This CDR3 is built from 14 residues. V lost 0 bases and J lost 10, with 10 bases in between. Per germline, CDR1 LNHNV and CDR2 YYDKDF (reference sequence).